The 9 T cell receptor beta chains below come from one sample, sequenced in a study of shared clonotypes between healthy human individuals. TCRdb's copy holds only in-frame clones and misses some; the assay was immunoSEQ multiplex PCR. The data contain roughly 2,500,000 clones, over 85% of them seen just once; the ten biggest clones take up around 0.37%. Sequences were obtained from naive CD4+ T cells from PBMCs. This sample's subset: CD45RA+ positively selected. The receptors shown here come from a young man in good health. Some clones in this sample may be carry-over from other donors' samples.

The chain uses TRBV11-3 and TRBJ2-2; D gene ambiguous. The CDR3 sequence is 12 residues long. Germline V gene data show CDR1 as SGHNT and CDR2 as YENEEA. Trimming stripped 7 bases from V and 1 base from J, with 4 bases between. DNA for the CDR3: TGTGCCAGCACAGGGAACACCGGGGAGCTGTTTTTT. Translated: CASTGNTGELFF.

This chain uses TRBV7-2 with TRBJ2-1, with 10 bases fitting TRBD2. Germline V gene sequence: CDR1 SGHTA, CDR2 FQGNSA. CDR3 length: 14 residues. Unmatched junction bases numbered 9, after V lost 3 bases and J lost 13 bases. The CDR3: CASSFATSGSTQFF. CDR3 DNA sequence: TGTGCCAGCAGCTTCGCGACTAGCGGGTCGACTCAGTTCTTC.

This rearrangement joins TRBV6-5 to TRBJ1-2; D unclear. In germline, CDR1 is MNHEY, CDR2 SVGAGI. This CDR3 has 12 residues. The V and J ends lost 0 bases and 8 bases respectively, with 7 bases between them. CDR3 nucleotides: TGTGCCAGCAGTTACTCGGTGGGAGGCTACACCTTC. Protein sequence: CASSYSVGGYTF.

This rearrangement joins TRBV2 to TRBJ1-5; tentative D call: TRBD1 (5 bases). CDR1 is SNHLY and CDR2 is FYNNEI in the germline V gene. The CDR3 sequence is 16 residues long. V was clipped by 5 bases and J by 3 bases, with 17 bases between them. The CDR3 DNA follows: TGTGCCAGCAGTCGGACCCCATTGGGGACCAATCAGCCCCAGCATTTT. As protein: CASSRTPLGTNQPQHF. Using reference TRBV2 and TRBJ1-5 for the parts outside the CDR3, the full variable domain is EPEVTQTPSHQVTQMGQEVILRCVPISNHLYFYWYRQILGQKVEFLVSFYNNEISEKSEIFDDQFSVERPDGSNFTLKIRSTKLEDSAMYFCASSRTPLGTNQPQHFGDGTRLSIL.

A remark on this clone: The same CDR3 arises from other DNA sequences in this sample as well. The chain is built from TRBV7-9 and TRBJ1-1; the D gene is possibly TRBD1 (5 bases). The length of the CDR3 is 14 residues. The germline V and J ends were trimmed by 5 bases and 0 bases, with 10 bases remaining between them. CDR1 and CDR2 (germline): SEHNR, FQNEAQ (reference sequence). CDR3 DNA sequence: TGTGCCAGCAGCCTGCAGGGCATGAACACTGAAGCTTTCTTT. Its translation is CASSLQGMNTEAFF. Together with reference TRBV7-9 and TRBJ1-1, the CDR3 gives the full variable domain: DTGVSQNPRHKITKRGQNVTFRCDPISEHNRLYWYRQTLGQGPEFLTYFQNEAQLEKSRLLSDRFSAERPKGSFSTLEIQRTEQGDSAMYLCASSLQGMNTEAFFGQGTRLTVV.

V and J are TRBV28 and TRBJ2-2; 9 bases agree with TRBD1. The CDR3 is made up of 15 amino acids. The germline CDR1 and CDR2 sequences are MDHEN and SYDVKM. The V gene end was trimmed by 6 bases and the J gene end by 4 bases; junction bases not matched to a gene: 6. The CDR3 sequence is CASRPGQGFTGELFF. CDR3 DNA sequence: TGTGCCAGCAGGCCGGGACAGGGCTTCACCGGGGAGCTGTTTTTT. Together with reference TRBV28 and TRBJ2-2, the CDR3 gives the full variable domain: DVKVTQSSRYLVKRTGEKVFLECVQDMDHENMFWYRQDPGLGLRLIYFSYDVKMKEKGDIPEGYSVSREKKERFSLILESASTNQTSMYLCASRPGQGFTGELFFGEGSRLTVL.

The chain joins TRBV21-1 to TRBJ1-1; the table calls TRBD1, which could not be checked here. TRBV21-1 is given as a pseudogene. The CDR3 length is 17 residues. DNA for the CDR3: TGTGCCAGCAGCAAAGAATCCGGGACAGGGGCTCACACTGAAGCTTTCTTT. It encodes CASSKESGTGAHTEAFF.

The gene calls are TRBV5-6 and TRBJ1-5, with 11 positions matching TRBD1. The CDR3 has 18 amino acids. V was clipped by 1 base and J by 0 bases; unmatched bases: 6. CDR1 is SGHDT, CDR2 YYEEEE, per germline. The CDR3 DNA reads as TGTGCCAGCAGCTTGAGTCCGGGACAGGGGGGTAGCAATCAGCCCCAGCATTTT. Its protein is CASSLSPGQGGSNQPQHF. The entire variable domain, with the rest obtained from reference TRBV5-6 and TRBJ1-5, is as follows: DAGVTQSPTHLIKTRGQQVTLRCSPKSGHDTVSWYQQALGQGPQFIFQYYEEEERQRGNFPDRFSGHQFPNYSSELNVNALLLGDSALYLCASSLSPGQGGSNQPQHFGDGTRLSIL.

The V call is TRBV6-6, the J call TRBJ2-1; D gene ambiguous. Germline V gene data show CDR1 as MNHNY and CDR2 as SVGAGI (reference sequence). The CDR3 is made up of 15 amino acids. Trimming cost V 4 bases and J 2 bases, with 12 bases left between them. This CDR3 is CASSFGTETYNEQFF. The CDR3 nucleotides are TGTGCCAGCAGTTTTGGAACAGAAACCTACAATGAGCAGTTCTTC.